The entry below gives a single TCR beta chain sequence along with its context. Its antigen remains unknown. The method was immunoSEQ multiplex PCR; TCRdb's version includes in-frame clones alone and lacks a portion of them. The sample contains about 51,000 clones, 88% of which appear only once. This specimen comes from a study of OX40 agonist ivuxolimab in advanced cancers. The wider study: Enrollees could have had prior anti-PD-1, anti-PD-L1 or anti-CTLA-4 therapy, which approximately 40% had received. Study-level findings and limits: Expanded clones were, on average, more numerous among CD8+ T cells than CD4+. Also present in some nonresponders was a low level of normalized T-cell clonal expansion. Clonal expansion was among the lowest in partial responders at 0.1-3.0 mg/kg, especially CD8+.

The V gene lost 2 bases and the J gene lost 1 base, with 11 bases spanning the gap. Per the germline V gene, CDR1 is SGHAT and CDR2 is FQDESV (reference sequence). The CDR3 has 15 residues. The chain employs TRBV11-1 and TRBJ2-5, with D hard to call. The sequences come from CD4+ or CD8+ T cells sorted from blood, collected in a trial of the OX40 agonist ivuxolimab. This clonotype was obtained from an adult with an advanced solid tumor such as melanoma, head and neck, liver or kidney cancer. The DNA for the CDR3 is TGTGCCAGCAGCTTATCGCCAGGTCCCCAAGAGACCCAGTACTTC. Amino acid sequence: CASSLSPGPQETQYF.